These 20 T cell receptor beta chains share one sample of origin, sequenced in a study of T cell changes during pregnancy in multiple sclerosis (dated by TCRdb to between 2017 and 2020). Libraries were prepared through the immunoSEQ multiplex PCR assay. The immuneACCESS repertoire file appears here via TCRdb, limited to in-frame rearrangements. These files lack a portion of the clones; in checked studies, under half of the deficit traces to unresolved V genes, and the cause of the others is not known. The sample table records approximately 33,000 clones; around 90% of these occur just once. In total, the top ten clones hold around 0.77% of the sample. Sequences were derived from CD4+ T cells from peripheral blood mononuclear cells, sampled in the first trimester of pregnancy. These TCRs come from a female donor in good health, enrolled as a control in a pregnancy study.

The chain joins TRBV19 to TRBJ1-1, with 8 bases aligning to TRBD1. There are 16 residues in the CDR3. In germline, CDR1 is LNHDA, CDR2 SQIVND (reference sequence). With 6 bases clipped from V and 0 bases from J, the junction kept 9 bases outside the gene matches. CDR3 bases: TGTGCCAGTAGCACAGGGGGAGAGCTGCTGAACACTGAAGCTTTCTTT. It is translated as CASSTGGELLNTEAFF.

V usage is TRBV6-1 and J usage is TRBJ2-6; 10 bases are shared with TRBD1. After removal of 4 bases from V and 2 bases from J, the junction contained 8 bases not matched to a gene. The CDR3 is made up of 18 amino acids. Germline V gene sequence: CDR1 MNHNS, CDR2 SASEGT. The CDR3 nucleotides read TGTGCCAGCAGTGGACAGGGGGCGTTCGGGCCTGGGGCCAACGTCCTGACTTTC. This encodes CASSGQGAFGPGANVLTF.

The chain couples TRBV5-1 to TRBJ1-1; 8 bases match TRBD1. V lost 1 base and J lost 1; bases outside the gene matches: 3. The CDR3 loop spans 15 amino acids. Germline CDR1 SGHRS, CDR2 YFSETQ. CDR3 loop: CASSLTGTGNTEAFF. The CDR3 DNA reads TGCGCCAGCAGCTTGACCGGGACAGGGAACACTGAAGCTTTCTTT.

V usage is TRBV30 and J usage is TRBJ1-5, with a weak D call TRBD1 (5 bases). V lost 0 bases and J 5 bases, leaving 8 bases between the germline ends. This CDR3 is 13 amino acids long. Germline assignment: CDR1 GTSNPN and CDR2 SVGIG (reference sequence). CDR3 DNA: TGTGCCTGGAGTGTACGGGGGGATCAGCCCCAGCATTTT. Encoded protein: CAWSVRGDQPQHF.

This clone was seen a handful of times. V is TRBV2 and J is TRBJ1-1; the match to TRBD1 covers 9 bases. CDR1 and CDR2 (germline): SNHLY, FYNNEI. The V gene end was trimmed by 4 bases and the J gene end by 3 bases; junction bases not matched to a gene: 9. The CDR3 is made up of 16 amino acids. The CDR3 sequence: CASSVIGTGRDTEAFF. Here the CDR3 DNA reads TGTGCCAGCAGTGTTATCGGGACAGGGAGGGACACTGAAGCTTTCTTT.

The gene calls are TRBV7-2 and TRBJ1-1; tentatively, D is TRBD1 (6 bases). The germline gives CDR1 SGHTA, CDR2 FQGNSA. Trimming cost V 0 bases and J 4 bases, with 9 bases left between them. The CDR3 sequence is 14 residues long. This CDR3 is CASSLARGGTEAFF. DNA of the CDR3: TGTGCCAGCAGCTTAGCGAGGGGGGGCACTGAAGCTTTCTTT.

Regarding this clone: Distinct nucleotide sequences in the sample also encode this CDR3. The CDR3 DNA reads as TGCGCCAGCAGCTTGGGACAGGGGGCCTACAATGAGCAGTTCTTC. Translation: CASSLGQGAYNEQFF. The V and J genes are TRBV5-1 and TRBJ2-1, with 9 positions matching TRBD1. The CDR3 consists of 15 residues. Germline CDR1 is SGHRS and CDR2 is YFSETQ. V was pared by 0 bases and J by 2 bases, with 0 bases of the junction left unmatched.

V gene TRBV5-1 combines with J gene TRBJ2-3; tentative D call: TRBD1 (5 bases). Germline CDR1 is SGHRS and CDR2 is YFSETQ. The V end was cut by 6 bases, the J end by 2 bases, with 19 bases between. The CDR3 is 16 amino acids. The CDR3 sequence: CASMTIAGSATDTQYF. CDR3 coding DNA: TGCGCCAGCATGACCATTGCAGGGTCCGCCACAGATACGCAGTATTTT.

DNA for the CDR3: TGCGCCAGCAGCCAAACGGGGGGGCCACACACCGGGGAGCTGTTTTTT. This codes for CASSQTGGPHTGELFF. The chain is built from TRBV4-3 and TRBJ2-2; the match to TRBD2 covers 8 bases. Germline assignment: CDR1 LGHNA and CDR2 YSLEER. With V trimmed by 2 bases and J by 3 bases, 5 bases remained unmatched. CDR3 length equals 16 residues.

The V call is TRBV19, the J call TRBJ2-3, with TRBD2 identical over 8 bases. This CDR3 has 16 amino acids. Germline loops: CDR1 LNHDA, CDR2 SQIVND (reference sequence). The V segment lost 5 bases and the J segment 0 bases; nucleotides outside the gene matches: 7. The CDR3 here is CASSSAAGESTDTQYF. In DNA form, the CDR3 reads TGTGCCAGTAGTTCCGCAGCGGGGGAGAGCACAGATACGCAGTATTTT.

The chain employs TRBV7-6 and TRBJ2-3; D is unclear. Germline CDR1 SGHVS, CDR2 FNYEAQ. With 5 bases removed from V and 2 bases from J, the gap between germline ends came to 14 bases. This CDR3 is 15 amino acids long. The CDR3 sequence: CASSLRSTVTDTQYF. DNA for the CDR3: TGTGCCAGCAGCCTTAGATCTACAGTCACAGATACGCAGTATTTT. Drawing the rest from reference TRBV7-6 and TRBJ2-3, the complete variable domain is GAGVSQSPRYKVTKRGQDVALRCDPISGHVSLYWYRQALGQGPEFLTYFNYEAQQDKSGLPNDRFSAERPEGSISTLTIQRTEQRDSAMYRCASSLRSTVTDTQYFGPGTRLTVL.

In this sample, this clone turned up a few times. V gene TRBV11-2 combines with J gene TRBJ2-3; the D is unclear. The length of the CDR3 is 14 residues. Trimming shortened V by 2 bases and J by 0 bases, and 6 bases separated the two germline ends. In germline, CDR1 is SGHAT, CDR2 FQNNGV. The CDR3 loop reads CASSLQSSTDTQYF. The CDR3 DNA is TGTGCCAGCAGCTTACAGTCTAGCACAGATACGCAGTATTTT.

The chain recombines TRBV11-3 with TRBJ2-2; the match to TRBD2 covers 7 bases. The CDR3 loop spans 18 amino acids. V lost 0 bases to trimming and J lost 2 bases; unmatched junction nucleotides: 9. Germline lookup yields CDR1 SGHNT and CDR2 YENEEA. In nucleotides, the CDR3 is TGTGCCAGCAGCTTAGAATGGGGGGGTAGGGGAAACACCGGGGAGCTGTTTTTT. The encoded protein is CASSLEWGGRGNTGELFF.

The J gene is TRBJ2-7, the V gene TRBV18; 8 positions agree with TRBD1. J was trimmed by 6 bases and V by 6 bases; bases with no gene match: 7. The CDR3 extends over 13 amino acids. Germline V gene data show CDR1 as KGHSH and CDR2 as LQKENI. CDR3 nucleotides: TGTGCCAGCTCTCTGGACAGGGTCTCCGAGCAGTACTTC. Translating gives CASSLDRVSEQYF. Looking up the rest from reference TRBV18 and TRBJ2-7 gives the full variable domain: NAGVMQNPRHLVRRRGQEARLRCSPMKGHSHVYWYRQLPEEGLKFMVYLQKENIIDESGMPKERFSAEFPKEGPSILRIQQVVRGDSAAYFCASSLDRVSEQYFGPGTRLTVT.

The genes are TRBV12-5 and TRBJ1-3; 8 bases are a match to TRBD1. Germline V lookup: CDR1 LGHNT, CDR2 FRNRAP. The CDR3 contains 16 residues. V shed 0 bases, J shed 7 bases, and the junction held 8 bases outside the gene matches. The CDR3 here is CASGLVLGQGLNTIYF. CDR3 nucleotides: TGTGCTAGTGGTTTGGTACTAGGACAGGGTTTGAACACCATATATTTT. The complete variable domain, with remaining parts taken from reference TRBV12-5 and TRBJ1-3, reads DARVTQTPRHKVTEMGQEVTMRCQPILGHNTVFWYRQTMMQGLELLAYFRNRAPLDDSGMPKDRFSAEMPDATLATLKIQPSEPRDSAVYFCASGLVLGQGLNTIYFGEGSWLTVV.

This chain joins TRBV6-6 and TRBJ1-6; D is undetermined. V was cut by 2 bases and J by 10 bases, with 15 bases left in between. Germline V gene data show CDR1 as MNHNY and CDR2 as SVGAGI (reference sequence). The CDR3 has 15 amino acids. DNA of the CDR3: TGTGCCAGCAGTTACACCCTAGCGGCGAAATCACCCCTCCACTTT. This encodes CASSYTLAAKSPLHF.

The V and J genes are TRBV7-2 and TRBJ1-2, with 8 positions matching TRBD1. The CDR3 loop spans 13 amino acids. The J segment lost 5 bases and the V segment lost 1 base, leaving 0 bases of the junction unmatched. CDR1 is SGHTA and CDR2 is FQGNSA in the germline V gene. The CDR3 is CASSLGQGYGYTF. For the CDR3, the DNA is TGTGCCAGCAGCTTAGGACAGGGGTATGGCTACACCTTC.

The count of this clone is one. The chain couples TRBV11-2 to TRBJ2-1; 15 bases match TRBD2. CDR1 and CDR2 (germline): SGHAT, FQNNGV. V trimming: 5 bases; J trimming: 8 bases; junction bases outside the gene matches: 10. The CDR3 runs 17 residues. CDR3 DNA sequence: TGTGCCAGCAGCCCCCAAGGACTAGCGGGGGGGGTGGATGAGCAGTTCTTC. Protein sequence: CASSPQGLAGGVDEQFF. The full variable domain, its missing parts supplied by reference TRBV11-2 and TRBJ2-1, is EAGVAQSPRYKIIEKRQSVAFWCNPISGHATLYWYQQILGQGPKLLIQFQNNGVVDDSQLPKDRFSAERLKGVDSTLKIQPAKLEDSAVYLCASSPQGLAGGVDEQFFGPGTRLTVL.

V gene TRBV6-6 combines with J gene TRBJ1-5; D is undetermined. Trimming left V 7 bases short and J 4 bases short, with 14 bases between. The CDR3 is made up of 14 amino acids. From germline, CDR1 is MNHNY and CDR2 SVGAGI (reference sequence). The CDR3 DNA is TGTGCCAGCACAAGCCGGGAAAATAATCAGCCCCAGCATTTT. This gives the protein CASTSRENNQPQHF.

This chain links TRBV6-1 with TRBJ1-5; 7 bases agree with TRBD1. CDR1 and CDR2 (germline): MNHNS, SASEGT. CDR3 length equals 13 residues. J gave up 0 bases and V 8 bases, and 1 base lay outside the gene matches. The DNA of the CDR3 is TGTGCCAGCGGGACAGATAGCAATCAGCCCCAGCATTTT. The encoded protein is CASGTDSNQPQHF.